The entry below gives a single T cell receptor (beta chain) sequence along with its context. Its antigen is unidentified. The source of the sample is a study of T cell responses to AZD1222 COVID-19 vaccine. Study-wide results and limits: Only a handful of AZD1222 recipients, more than 5 in all, had baseline seropositivity.

The CDR3 is 16 amino acids. Sequenced by immunoSEQ multiplex PCR; TCRdb stores in-frame clones only, minus some. The sample holds about 160,000 clones, roughly 90% seen once. The specimen comprised peripheral blood, sampled 28 days after the second AZD1222 dose. V usage is TRBV21-1 and J usage is TRBJ2-7; TRBD2, the D gene given by the table, was not confirmed from the DNA. TRBV21-1 is a pseudogene locus. This receptor was taken from an adult who received the AZD1222 COVID-19 vaccine. The CDR3 is CASSKETEDFSYEQYF. Written as DNA, the CDR3 is TGTGCCAGCAGCAAAGAGACGGAAGACTTCTCCTACGAGCAGTACTTC.